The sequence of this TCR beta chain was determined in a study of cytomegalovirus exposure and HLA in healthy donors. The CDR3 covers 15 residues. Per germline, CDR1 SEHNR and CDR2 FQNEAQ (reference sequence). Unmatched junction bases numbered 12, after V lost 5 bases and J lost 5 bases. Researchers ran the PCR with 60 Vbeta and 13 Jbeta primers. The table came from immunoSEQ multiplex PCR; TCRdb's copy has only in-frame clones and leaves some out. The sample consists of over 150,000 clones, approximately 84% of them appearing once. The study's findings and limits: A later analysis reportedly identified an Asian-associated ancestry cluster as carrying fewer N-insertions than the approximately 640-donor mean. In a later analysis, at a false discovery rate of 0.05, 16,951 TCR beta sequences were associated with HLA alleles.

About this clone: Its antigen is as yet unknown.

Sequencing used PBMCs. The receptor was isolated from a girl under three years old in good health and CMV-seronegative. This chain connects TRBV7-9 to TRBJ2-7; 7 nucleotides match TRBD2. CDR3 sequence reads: CASSASGRALDEQYF. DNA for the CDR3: TGTGCCAGCAGCGCATCAGGGAGGGCCCTCGACGAGCAGTACTTC.